The 9 T cell receptor beta chains in this list originate from one sample, sequenced in a study of OX40 agonist ivuxolimab in advanced cancers. Sequenced by immunoSEQ multiplex PCR; TCRdb stores in-frame clones only, minus some. The table includes over 10,000 clones, 84% detected once. Sequencing was performed on CD4+ or CD8+ T cells sorted from blood, taken in a trial of the OX40 agonist ivuxolimab. The receptors derive from an adult with an advanced solid tumor such as melanoma, head and neck, liver or kidney cancer.

V gene TRBV19 combines with J gene TRBJ2-1, with 8 bases fitting TRBD2. Trimming at V came to 4 bases and at J to 4 bases, leaving 9 bases not matched to a gene. The CDR3 has 16 amino acids. CDR1 is LNHDA and CDR2 is SQIVND in the germline V gene (reference sequence). The CDR3, as DNA: TGTGCCAGTAGTACCCGGATTAGCGGGATTTACAATGAGCAGTTCTTC. Its translation is CASSTRISGIYNEQFF.

The CDR3 sequence is CASSYETSWYEQYF. The CDR3 DNA follows: TGTGCCAGCAGTTACGAGACAAGTTGGTACGAGCAGTACTTC. The J gene is TRBJ2-7, the V gene TRBV6-6; D is uncertain. Germline-derived CDR1 and CDR2 are MNHNY and SVGAGI (reference sequence). Trimming cost V 2 bases and J 4 bases, with 12 bases left between them. The CDR3 contains 14 residues.

In DNA form, the CDR3 reads TGTGCCAGCAGCCAGGGGGGCAATGAGCAGTTCTTC. Translation: CASSQGGNEQFF. This chain links TRBV11-3 with TRBJ2-1; D perhaps matches TRBD1 (7 bases). Trimming stripped 5 bases from V and 6 bases from J, with 8 bases between. Per germline, CDR1 SGHNT and CDR2 YENEEA. The length of the CDR3 is 12 residues.

The chain couples TRBV7-8 to TRBJ2-5, with a weak D call TRBD1 (5 bases). The CDR3 spans 14 residues. Germline lookup yields CDR1 SGHVS and CDR2 FQNEAQ. Trimming stripped 5 bases from V and 5 bases from J, with 15 bases between. The CDR3 protein is CASSRGQMGETQYF. CDR3 bases: TGTGCCAGCAGCAGGGGCCAGATGGGCGAGACCCAGTACTTC.

The V call is TRBV4-3, the J call TRBJ1-1, with unresolved D. Per the germline V gene, CDR1 is LGHNA and CDR2 is YSLEER. The CDR3 contains 17 residues. The V end lost 0 bases, the J end lost 1 base, and 15 bases lay between the germline ends. The CDR3 sequence: CASSQDTNRPTNTEAFF. Here the CDR3 DNA reads TGCGCCAGCAGCCAAGATACCAATCGGCCAACGAACACTGAAGCTTTCTTT.

J is TRBJ2-1 and V is TRBV6-5, with D possibly TRBD2 on 5 matching bases. Germline V gene sequence: CDR1 MNHEY, CDR2 SVGAGI. Trimming took off 4 bases at V and 11 bases at J, with 24 bases between the two ends. This CDR3 comprises 16 residues. The CDR3 loop is CASSSHSGDYRAQQFF. The CDR3 DNA is TGTGCCAGCAGTTCCCACTCGGGCGACTACCGGGCCCAGCAGTTCTTC.

This clone appeared a few times. The chain joins TRBV5-4 to TRBJ2-3, with D maybe TRBD2 (6 bases). Looked up from germline, CDR1 is SGHNT and CDR2 is YYREEE (reference sequence). This CDR3 has 15 amino acids. Trimming removed 4 bases from V and 0 bases from J, with 12 bases in between. The CDR3 region has the DNA TGTGCCAGCAGCGCGAGCGGGCGTAGCACAGATACGCAGTATTTT. Its protein is CASSASGRSTDTQYF.

The chain joins TRBV30 to TRBJ2-5; D is unresolved. V was trimmed by 2 bases and J by 1 base, leaving 14 bases between them. The CDR3 runs to 15 residues. Looked up from germline, CDR1 is GTSNPN and CDR2 is SVGIG (reference sequence). The CDR3 nucleotides read TGTGCCTGGAGTCTTTCAGATGGCGCCCAAGAGACCCAGTACTTC. This sequence encodes CAWSLSDGAQETQYF. Combining the CDR3 with reference TRBV30 and TRBJ2-5 gives the whole variable domain SQTIHQWPATLVQPVGSPLSLECTVEGTSNPNLYWYRQAAGRGLQLLFYSVGIGQISSEVPQNLSASRPQDRQFILSSKKLLLSDSGFYLCAWSLSDGAQETQYFGPGTRLLVL.

The chain has TRBV18 and TRBJ2-2; no clear D gene. The V end was cut by 5 bases, the J end by 3 bases, with 7 bases between. The CDR3 length is 13 residues. Germline loops: CDR1 KGHSH, CDR2 LQKENI. CDR3 in amino acids: CASSNPDTGELFF. The CDR3 region has the DNA TGTGCCAGCTCAAATCCAGACACCGGGGAGCTGTTTTTT.